This T cell receptor (beta chain) was identified during a study of CD8 T cells in ankylosing spondylitis. Findings and caveats of the study: In peripheral blood, disease-linked CD8+ clones occurred at relatively low frequencies. Some motif variants had been reported before (in reactive arthritis synovial fluid and blood). Ankylosing spondylitis blood seemed to carry a telltale TCR beta motif made of about 8 highly homologous variants. According to the report, clones linked to the disease were significantly enriched in matched synovial fluid samples taken from ankylosing spondylitis patients.

The ends lost 5 bases at V and 0 bases at J; junction bases unmatched: 7. Germline V CDR1 and CDR2: SGHVS, FNYEAQ. The CDR3 loop spans 18 amino acids. TCRdb re-derived calls from the 5' RACE reads in MiXCR, one entry per CDR3 protein. Seen here are a few hundred thousand distinct CDR3 sequences, 5.5% to 7.5% observed once, and the top ten hold more than 13%. In its sample, this clonotype was seen many times. The antigen is unknown. The specimen sequenced was blood, either unsorted or a sorted T cell fraction (not recorded which). The clonotype was recovered from a male donor with ankylosing spondylitis. The chain employs TRBV7-6 and TRBJ2-1, with 13 bases identical to TRBD2. CDR3 DNA sequence: TGTGCCAGCAGCATAGGGACTAGCGGGGATAGCTCCTACAATGAGCAGTTCTTC. Its translation: CASSIGTSGDSSYNEQFF.